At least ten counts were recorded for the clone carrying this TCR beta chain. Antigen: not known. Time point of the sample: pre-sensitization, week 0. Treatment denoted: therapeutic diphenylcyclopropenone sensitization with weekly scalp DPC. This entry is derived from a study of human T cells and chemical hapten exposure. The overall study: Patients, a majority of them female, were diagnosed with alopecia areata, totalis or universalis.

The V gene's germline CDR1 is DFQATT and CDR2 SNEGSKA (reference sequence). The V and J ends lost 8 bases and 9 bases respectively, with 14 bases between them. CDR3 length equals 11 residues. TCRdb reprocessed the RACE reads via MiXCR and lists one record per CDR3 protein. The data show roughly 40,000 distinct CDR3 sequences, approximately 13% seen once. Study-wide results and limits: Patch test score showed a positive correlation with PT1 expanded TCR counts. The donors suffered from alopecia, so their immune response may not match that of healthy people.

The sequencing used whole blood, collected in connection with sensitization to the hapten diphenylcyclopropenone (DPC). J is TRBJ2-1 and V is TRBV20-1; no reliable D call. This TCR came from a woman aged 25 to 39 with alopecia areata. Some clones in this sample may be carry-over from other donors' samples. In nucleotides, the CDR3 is TGCAGTCACGTCAGAAGGGCTGAGCAGTTCTTC. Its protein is CSHVRRAEQFF.